This entry lists 23 T cell receptor beta chains sequenced from one sample in a study of cytomegalovirus exposure and HLA in healthy donors. The PCR contained 60 Vbeta and 13 Jbeta primers. Sequencing used immunoSEQ multiplex PCR; TCRdb keeps in-frame clones, though not all of them. The profile covers approximately 150,000 clones, with around 73% appearing a single time and about 5.4% taken by the ten largest. The sample was PBMCs. The receptors derive from a woman between 18 and 30 years old in good health and CMV-seropositive.

CDR3 protein: CASSSTRDEQFF. The DNA of the CDR3 is TGTGCCAGCAGCTCCACACGGGATGAGCAGTTCTTC. The chain links TRBV7-2 to TRBJ2-1; D gene unclear. Germline values: CDR1 SGHTA, CDR2 FQGNSA. This CDR3 contains 12 residues. Trimming took off 4 bases at V and 8 bases at J, with 9 bases between the two ends.

The V gene is TRBV7-2, the J gene TRBJ1-5; 9 bases are shared with TRBD1. CDR1 is SGHTA and CDR2 is FQGNSA in the germline V gene. CDR3 length equals 13 residues. V was clipped by 5 bases and J by 4 bases; unmatched bases: 0. The CDR3 DNA is TGTGCCAGCAGCGGACAGGGGAATCAGCCCCAGCATTTT. Translated, it gives CASSGQGNQPQHF.

This clone has only one observation. The J gene is TRBJ2-3, the V gene TRBV29-1; perhaps TRBD1 as D (5 bases). The ends were cut back, 1 base at V and 1 base at J, with 9 bases in the middle. The CDR3 loop spans 14 amino acids. Germline V gene data show CDR1 as SQVTM and CDR2 as ANQGSEA. In nucleotides, the CDR3 is TGCAGCGTTGAAGCCAGGGATCGCACAGATACGCAGTATTTT. Amino acids: CSVEARDRTDTQYF.

V is TRBV7-9 and J is TRBJ2-3, with D tentatively TRBD1 (5 bases). Germline CDR1 is SEHNR and CDR2 is FQNEAQ (reference sequence). The CDR3 spans 14 residues. Here the CDR3 reads CAGGLDRGTDTQYF. The CDR3 DNA reads TGTGCAGGTGGTTTAGACAGAGGCACAGATACGCAGTATTTT.

The rearrangement links TRBV5-4 to TRBJ2-3; 7 nucleotides line up with TRBD1. The CDR3 length is 15 residues. In germline, CDR1 is SGHNT, CDR2 YYREEE (reference sequence). The junction had 5 bases not matched to a gene; V was cut back by 1 base and J by 3 bases. In DNA, the CDR3 is TGTGCCAGCAGCTTGCGCGACAGGGTTACAGATACGCAGTATTTT. This codes for CASSLRDRVTDTQYF.

This chain links TRBV7-2 with TRBJ2-7, with D maybe TRBD2 (5 bases). The CDR3 has 15 amino acids. The V end lost 1 base, the J end lost 3 bases, and 13 bases lay between the germline ends. Germline loops: CDR1 SGHTA, CDR2 FQGNSA. The CDR3 reads CASSLVGGPYYEQYF. The CDR3 bases are TGTGCCAGCAGCTTAGTTGGCGGGCCTTACTACGAGCAGTACTTC. Full variable domain (missing parts from reference TRBV7-2 and TRBJ2-7): GAGVSQSPSNKVTEKGKDVELRCDPISGHTALYWYRQSLGQGLEFLIYFQGNSAPDKSGLPSDRFSAERTGGSVSTLTIQRTQQEDSAVYLCASSLVGGPYYEQYFGPGTRLTVT.

This clone was observed a handful of times. V and J are TRBV7-9 and TRBJ2-1; D is ambiguous. CDR1 and CDR2 (germline): SEHNR, FQNEAQ (reference sequence). The CDR3 runs 11 residues. V was trimmed by 1 base and J by 15 bases, leaving 10 bases between them. The CDR3 spells CASSLGRFAFF. CDR3 in DNA: TGTGCCAGCAGCTTAGGGCGGTTCGCGTTCTTC.

On this clone: In this CDR3 the conserved last residue, phenylalanine or tryptophan, is missing, so a read error is likely. This chain uses TRBV9 with TRBJ1-6; D gene ambiguous. Germline CDR1 reads SGDLS; CDR2 reads YYNGEE. The V and J ends lost 3 bases and 5 bases respectively, with 9 bases between them. CDR3 size: 14 residues. The CDR3 coding sequence is TGTGCCAGCAGCGAGCAACTGAATAATTCACCCCTCCACCTT. It specifies CASSEQLNNSPLHL.

This rearrangement joins TRBV7-8 to TRBJ2-1, with D maybe TRBD1 (5 bases). Trimming cost V 1 base and J 9 bases, with 10 bases left between them. The CDR3 spans 13 residues. Germline CDR1 SGHVS, CDR2 FQNEAQ. CDR3 nucleotide sequence: TGTGCCAGCAGCTTAGAAAGGGGCACTGAGCAGTTCTTC. Its translation: CASSLERGTEQFF.

This chain joins TRBV2 and TRBJ1-2, with a tentative D call TRBD1 (5 bases). The germline V gene has CDR1 SNHLY and CDR2 FYNNEI. V lost 7 bases to trimming and J lost 2 bases, with 11 bases between them. The CDR3 totals 13 residues. For the CDR3, the DNA is TGTGCCAGCAATTCGGGGGGGAACTATGGCTACACCTTC. Protein: CASNSGGNYGYTF.

The V gene is TRBV5-4, the J gene TRBJ1-5; D unresolved. Per germline, CDR1 SGHNT and CDR2 YYREEE (reference sequence). V gave up 4 bases and J gave up 7 bases, with 12 bases separating them. The CDR3 is 13 amino acids. The CDR3 coding sequence is TGTGCCAGCAGCCCAAGCCCGGGGCAGCCCCAGCATTTT. The encoded protein is CASSPSPGQPQHF.

The CDR3: CASSPGREEYF. As DNA, the CDR3 is TGTGCCAGCAGCCCTGGCAGGGAAGAGTATTTT. The chain uses TRBV7-9 and TRBJ2-3; a possible D gene is TRBD1 (5 bases). The CDR3 has 11 residues. CDR1 and CDR2 from the germline V gene are SEHNR and FQNEAQ (reference sequence). Trimming took off 5 bases at V and 13 bases at J, with 13 bases between the two ends.

V is TRBV7-8 and J is TRBJ2-1, with TRBD2 as a possible D gene (5 bases). V lost 5 bases, J lost 3 bases, and 20 bases lay in between. CDR1 is SGHVS, CDR2 FQNEAQ, per germline. This CDR3 contains 17 residues. CDR3 residues: CASSPGGGGRGYNEQFF. DNA for the CDR3: TGTGCCAGCAGCCCCGGAGGTGGCGGGCGCGGCTACAATGAGCAGTTCTTC.

The V and J genes are TRBV9 and TRBJ1-4; D might be TRBD1 (5 bases). Trimming removed 0 bases from V and 2 bases from J, with 8 bases in between. Per germline, CDR1 SGDLS and CDR2 YYNGEE. This CDR3 is 15 amino acids long. Here the CDR3 reads CASSVGAGTNEKLFF. CDR3 coding DNA: TGTGCCAGCAGCGTAGGGGCAGGGACTAATGAAAAACTGTTTTTT.

This chain links TRBV5-4 with TRBJ2-7; a weak D match, TRBD1 (5 bases). The germline CDR1 and CDR2 sequences are SGHNT and YYREEE (reference sequence). This CDR3 has 14 residues. V shed 0 bases and J shed 2 bases, with 9 bases lying between them. Here the CDR3 reads CASSLGQKAYEQYF. The CDR3 nucleotides read TGTGCCAGCAGCTTGGGACAGAAAGCCTACGAGCAGTACTTC. The full variable domain, completed using reference TRBV5-4 and TRBJ2-7, is ETGVTQSPTHLIKTRGQQVTLRCSSQSGHNTVSWYQQALGQGPQFIFQYYREEENGRGNFPPRFSGLQFPNYSSELNVNALELDDSALYLCASSLGQKAYEQYFGPGTRLTVT.

This chain joins TRBV11-2 and TRBJ2-3; 9 bases map to TRBD2. The CDR3 contains 15 residues. V gave up 6 bases and J gave up 8 bases; unmatched junction bases: 12. Germline CDR1 and CDR2: SGHAT and FQNNGV. As DNA, the CDR3 is TGTGCCAGCAGTCATCAAGCGGGGGGTTCGGGTACGCAGTATTTT. This codes for CASSHQAGGSGTQYF.

A word on this clone: At one end, the junction sequence differs from germline, possibly due to a read error. This rearrangement joins TRBV7-9 to TRBJ1-2; D is undetermined. Per germline, CDR1 SEHNR and CDR2 FQNEAQ (reference sequence). The CDR3 sequence is 13 residues long. CDR3 sequence reads: CSSSLITNYGYTF. As DNA, the CDR3 is TGTTCCAGCAGCTTAATTACTAACTATGGCTACACCTTC. Looking up the rest from reference TRBV7-9 and TRBJ1-2 gives the full variable domain: DTGVSQNPRHKITKRGQNVTFRCDPISEHNRLYWYRQTLGQGPEFLTYFQNEAQLEKSRLLSDRFSAERPKGSFSTLEIQRTEQGDSAMYLCSSSLITNYGYTFGSGTRLTVV.

V and J are TRBV28 and TRBJ1-1; D gene ambiguous. This CDR3 contains 13 residues. From germline, CDR1 is MDHEN and CDR2 SYDVKM. Trimming removed 6 bases at V and 1 base at J, with 9 bases between. The CDR3 DNA is TGTGCCAGCAGACTTCTCGGGAACACTGAAGCTTTCTTT. It encodes CASRLLGNTEAFF.

This chain uses TRBV6-1 with TRBJ1-4; D is possibly TRBD1 (6 bases). Germline CDR1 reads MNHNS; CDR2 reads SASEGT. This CDR3 has 14 amino acids. V lost 4 bases and J 9 bases, leaving 15 bases between the germline ends. CDR3: CASSARGGEQKLFF. CDR3 sequence (DNA): TGTGCCAGCAGTGCGAGGGGGGGAGAACAAAAACTGTTTTTT.

V and J are TRBV7-5 and TRBJ2-7; the D call of TRBD1 is as the table states it, not checked on the DNA. TRBV7-5 counts as a pseudogene. This CDR3 is 16 amino acids long. The CDR3, as DNA: TGTGTCAGAAGCTTACACGACAGGCAGGGAACTTACGAGCAGTACTTC. Amino acids: CVRSLHDRQGTYEQYF.

This clone was detected only a few times. The J gene is TRBJ1-2, the V gene TRBV5-6, with D perhaps TRBD1 (6 bases). Germline CDR1 reads SGHDT; CDR2 reads YYEEEE. Trimming took 1 base from V and 4 from J, leaving 11 bases between them. This CDR3 has 14 residues. CDR3 nucleotides: TGTGCCAGCAGCTTGCAAAGGGGGGGCTATGGCTACACCTTC. Its translation: CASSLQRGGYGYTF.

The J gene is TRBJ1-6, the V gene TRBV7-2; D perhaps matches TRBD1 (5 bases). The V end was cut by 4 bases, the J end by 10 bases, with 17 bases between. From germline, CDR1 is SGHTA and CDR2 FQGNSA. The CDR3 runs 15 residues. Written as DNA, the CDR3 is TGTGCCAGCAGCTCGAGACCCCTCGGGGGGTCACCCCTCCACTTT. Translating it yields CASSSRPLGGSPLHF.

This clone has just one count. V usage is TRBV7-9 and J usage is TRBJ2-7, with TRBD1 matching 8 bases. The CDR3 consists of 15 residues. The V and J ends lost 3 bases and 5 bases, in that order; junction bases with no gene match: 9. In germline, CDR1 is SEHNR, CDR2 FQNEAQ (reference sequence). The CDR3 DNA reads TGTGCCAGCAGCTTCGTACAGGGGGAATCCCACGAGCAGTACTTC. Its protein is CASSFVQGESHEQYF.